This T cell receptor (beta chain) was identified during a study of T cells in Graves' hyperthyroidism and ophthalmopathy. TCR beta CDR3 sequences were amplified from RNA transcripts. The HTBI primer set served for first-round RT-PCR of the TCR CDR3. Each CDR3 protein is one row after TCRdb ran MiXCR on the multiplex PCR reads. The sample consists of some 600,000 distinct CDR3 sequences, around 13% of them appearing once. CDR3 length equals 13 residues. Per the germline V gene, CDR1 is SGDLS and CDR2 is YYNGEE. V lost 8 bases and J 8 bases, leaving 17 bases between the germline ends. Any symptoms of ophthalmopathy came after the first hyperthyroidism diagnosis, from which the blood sample dates.

The clonotype originates from a young woman with Graves' hyperthyroidism that later progressed to Graves' ophthalmopathy. Sequencing was done on a sample of blood. The V and J genes are TRBV9 and TRBJ1-5, with D unclear. The CDR3: CASGRGQMKPQHF. CDR3 DNA sequence: TGTGCCAGTGGTCGGGGTCAGATGAAGCCCCAGCATTTT.